This T cell receptor beta chain came from a study of blood T cells in healthy people across ages. The use of a sample-barcoded 5' primer and a J-beta primer mix characterized a second PCR of about 6 to 12 cycles. A single record per CDR3 protein comes from TCRdb applying MiXCR to the 5' RACE reads. The table shows about 780,000 distinct CDR3 sequences, with about 46% occurring only once. To note about this clonotype: The antigen is undetermined.

General study findings and limits: One million T cells yielded diversity estimates that were considered underestimates.

This CDR3 is 12 amino acids long. Germline V gives CDR1 DFQATT, CDR2 SNEGSKA (reference sequence). V was cut by 3 bases and J by 4 bases, with 7 bases left in between. The origin of this receptor is a man older than 75 in good health. The gene calls are TRBV20-1 and TRBJ1-5; no firm D call. Sample: blood. The CDR3 loop is CSASWGNQPQHF. As DNA, the CDR3 is TGCAGTGCTAGTTGGGGTAATCAGCCCCAGCATTTT.